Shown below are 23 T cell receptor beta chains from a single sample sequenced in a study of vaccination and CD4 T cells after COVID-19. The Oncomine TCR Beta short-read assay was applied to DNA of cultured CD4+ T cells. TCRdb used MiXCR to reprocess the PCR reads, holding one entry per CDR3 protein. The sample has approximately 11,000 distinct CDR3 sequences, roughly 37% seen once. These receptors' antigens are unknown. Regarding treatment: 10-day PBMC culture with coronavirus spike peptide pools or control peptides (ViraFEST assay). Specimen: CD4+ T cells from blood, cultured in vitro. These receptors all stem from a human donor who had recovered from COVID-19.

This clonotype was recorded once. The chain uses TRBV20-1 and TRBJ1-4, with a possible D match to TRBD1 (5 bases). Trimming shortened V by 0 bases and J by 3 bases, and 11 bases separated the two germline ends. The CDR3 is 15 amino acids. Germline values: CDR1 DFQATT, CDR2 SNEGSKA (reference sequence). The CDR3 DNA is TGCAGTGCTAGAGAGGCGGGACTGCCTAATGAAAAACTGTTTTTT. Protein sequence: CSAREAGLPNEKLFF.

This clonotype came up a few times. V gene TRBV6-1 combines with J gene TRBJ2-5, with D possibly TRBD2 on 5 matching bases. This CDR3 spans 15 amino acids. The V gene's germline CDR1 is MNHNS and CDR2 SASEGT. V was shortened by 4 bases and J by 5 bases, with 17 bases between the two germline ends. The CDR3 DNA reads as TGTGCCAGCAGTGGCACTAGTTTACGTACGGAGACCCAGTACTTC. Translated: CASSGTSLRTETQYF.

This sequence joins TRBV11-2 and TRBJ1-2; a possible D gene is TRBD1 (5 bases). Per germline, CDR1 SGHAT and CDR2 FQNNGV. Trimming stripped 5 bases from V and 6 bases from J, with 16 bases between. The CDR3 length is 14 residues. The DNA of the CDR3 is TGTGCCAGCAGCCCCCAGTTGGGGGTTCATGGCTACACCTTC. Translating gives CASSPQLGVHGYTF.

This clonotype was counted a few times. The CDR3 DNA sequence: TGTGCCAGCAGTGAAGTATCCACAGGGATGAGCAATCAGCCCCAGCATTTT. Protein product: CASSEVSTGMSNQPQHF. V is TRBV2 and J is TRBJ1-5; possibly TRBD1 for D (6 bases). The length of the CDR3 is 17 residues. Deletions cut 1 base from V and 1 base from J, with 14 bases between. In germline, CDR1 is SNHLY, CDR2 FYNNEI.

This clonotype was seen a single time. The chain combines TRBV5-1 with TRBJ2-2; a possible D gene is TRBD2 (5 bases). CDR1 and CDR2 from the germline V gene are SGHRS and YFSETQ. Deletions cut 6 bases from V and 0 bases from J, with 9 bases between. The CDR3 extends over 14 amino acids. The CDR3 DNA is TGCGCCAGCATGTTACTAGCGAACACCGGGGAGCTGTTTTTT. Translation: CASMLLANTGELFF. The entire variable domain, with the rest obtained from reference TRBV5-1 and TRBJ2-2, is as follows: KAGVTQTPRYLIKTRGQQVTLSCSPISGHRSVSWYQQTPGQGLQFLFEYFSETQRNKGNFPGRFSGRQFSNSRSEMNVSTLELGDSALYLCASMLLANTGELFFGEGSRLTVL.

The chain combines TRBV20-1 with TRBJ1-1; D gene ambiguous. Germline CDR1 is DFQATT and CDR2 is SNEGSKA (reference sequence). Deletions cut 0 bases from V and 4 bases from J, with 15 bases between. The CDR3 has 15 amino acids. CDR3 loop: CSARDLRMIGTEAFF. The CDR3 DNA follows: TGCAGTGCTAGAGATCTGAGGATGATAGGCACTGAAGCTTTCTTT.

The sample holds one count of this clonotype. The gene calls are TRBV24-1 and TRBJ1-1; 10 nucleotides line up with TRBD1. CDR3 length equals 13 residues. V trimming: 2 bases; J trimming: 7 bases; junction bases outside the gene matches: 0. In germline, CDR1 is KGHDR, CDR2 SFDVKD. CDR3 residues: CATSDWTGGEAFF. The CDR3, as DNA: TGTGCCACCAGTGATTGGACAGGGGGTGAAGCTTTCTTT.

CDR3 DNA: TGTGCCACCAGACGGGACAGGGGGCAAGATACGCAGTATTTT. Translation: CATRRDRGQDTQYF. V gene TRBV19 combines with J gene TRBJ2-3; the match to TRBD1 covers 12 bases. CDR3 length: 14 residues. V trimming: 10 bases; J trimming: 5 bases; junction bases outside the gene matches: 7. Germline loops: CDR1 LNHDA, CDR2 SQIVND (reference sequence).

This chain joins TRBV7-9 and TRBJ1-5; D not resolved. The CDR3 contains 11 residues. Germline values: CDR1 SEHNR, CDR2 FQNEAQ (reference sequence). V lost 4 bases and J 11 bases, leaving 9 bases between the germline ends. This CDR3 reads CASSSLGAQHF. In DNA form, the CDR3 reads TGTGCCAGCAGCTCCCTAGGCGCCCAGCATTTT.

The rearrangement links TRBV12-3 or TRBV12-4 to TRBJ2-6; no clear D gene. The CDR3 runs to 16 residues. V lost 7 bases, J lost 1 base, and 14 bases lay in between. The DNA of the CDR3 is TGTGCCAGCACCCGACGTGGACGATCTGGGGCCAACGTCCTGACTTTC. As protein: CASTRRGRSGANVLTF.

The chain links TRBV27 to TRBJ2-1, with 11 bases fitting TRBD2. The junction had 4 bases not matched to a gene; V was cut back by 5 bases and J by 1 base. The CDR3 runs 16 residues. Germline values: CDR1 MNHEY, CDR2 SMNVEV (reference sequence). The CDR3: CASSPRTSGSYNEQFF. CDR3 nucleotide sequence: TGTGCCAGCAGTCCACGGACTAGCGGGTCCTACAATGAGCAGTTCTTC.

In nucleotides, the CDR3 is TGCGCCAGCAGTGAGAGGGGGGAAGGAGATACGCAGTATTTT. Translating gives CASSERGEGDTQYF. J is TRBJ2-3 and V is TRBV10-2; D tentatively reads TRBD1 or TRBD2 (6 bases each). V was shortened by 2 bases and J by 5 bases, with 11 bases between the two germline ends. The CDR3 totals 14 residues. The germline V gene encodes CDR1 WSHSY and CDR2 SAAADI.

This chain's CDR3 is CATSDTIGTKLHF. CDR3 coding DNA: TGTGCCACCAGTGACACCATCGGGACGAAACTCCACTTT. V is TRBV24-1 and J is TRBJ1-6; tentative D call: TRBD1 (5 bases). Trimming removed 4 bases from V and 16 bases from J, with 16 bases in between. The CDR3 covers 13 residues. CDR1 KGHDR and CDR2 SFDVKD come from the germline V gene.

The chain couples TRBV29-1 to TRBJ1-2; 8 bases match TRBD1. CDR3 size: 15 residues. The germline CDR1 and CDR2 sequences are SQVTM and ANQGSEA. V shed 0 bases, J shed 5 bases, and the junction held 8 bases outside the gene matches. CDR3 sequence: CSVEDQVRGLYGYTF. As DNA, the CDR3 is TGCAGCGTTGAAGATCAAGTCAGGGGGCTTTATGGCTACACCTTC.

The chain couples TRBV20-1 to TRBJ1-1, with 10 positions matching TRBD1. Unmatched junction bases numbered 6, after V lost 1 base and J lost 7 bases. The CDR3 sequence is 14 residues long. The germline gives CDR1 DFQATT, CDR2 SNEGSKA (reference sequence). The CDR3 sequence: CSARGTGGILEAFF. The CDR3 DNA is TGCAGTGCTAGAGGGACAGGGGGAATTCTTGAAGCTTTCTTT.

CDR3 nucleotides: TGTGCCAGCAGCTTTGGAGGTCGGGGGGGAAGGAACACTGAAGCTTTCTTT. Its translation is CASSFGGRGGRNTEAFF. V is TRBV11-3 and J is TRBJ1-1; maybe TRBD1 (5 bases). CDR3 length: 17 residues. V lost 3 bases and J 1 base, leaving 18 bases between the germline ends. Germline V gene lookup returns CDR1 SGHNT and CDR2 YENEEA.

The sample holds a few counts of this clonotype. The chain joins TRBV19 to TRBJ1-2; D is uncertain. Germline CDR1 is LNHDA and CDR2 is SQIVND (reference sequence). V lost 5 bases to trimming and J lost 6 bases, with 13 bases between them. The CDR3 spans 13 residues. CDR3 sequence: CASSSLGYHGYTF. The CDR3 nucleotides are TGTGCCAGTAGTTCGCTGGGATACCATGGCTACACCTTC.

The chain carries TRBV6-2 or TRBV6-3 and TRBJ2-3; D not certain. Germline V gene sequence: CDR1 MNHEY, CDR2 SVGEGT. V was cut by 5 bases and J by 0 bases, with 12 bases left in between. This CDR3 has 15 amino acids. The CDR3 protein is CASSQHPPSTDTQYF. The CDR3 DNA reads TGTGCCAGCAGTCAGCACCCGCCGAGCACAGATACGCAGTATTTT.

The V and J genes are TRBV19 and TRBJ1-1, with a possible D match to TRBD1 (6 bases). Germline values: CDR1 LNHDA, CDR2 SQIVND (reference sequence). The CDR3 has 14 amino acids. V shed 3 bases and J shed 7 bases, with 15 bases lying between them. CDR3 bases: TGTGCCAGTAGTATGGGTTCAGGGGTGGGTGAAGCTTTCTTT. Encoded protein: CASSMGSGVGEAFF.

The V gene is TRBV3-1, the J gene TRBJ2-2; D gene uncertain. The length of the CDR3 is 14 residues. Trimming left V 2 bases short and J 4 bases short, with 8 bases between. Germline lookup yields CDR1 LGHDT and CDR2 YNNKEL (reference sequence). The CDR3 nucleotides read TGTGCCAGCAGCCAACTCCCTAGCACCGGGGAGCTGTTTTTT. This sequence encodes CASSQLPSTGELFF.

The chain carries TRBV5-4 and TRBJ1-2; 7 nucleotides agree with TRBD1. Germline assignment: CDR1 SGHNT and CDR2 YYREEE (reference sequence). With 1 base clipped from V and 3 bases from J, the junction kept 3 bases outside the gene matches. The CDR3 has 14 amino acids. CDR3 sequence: CASSLSGTDYGYTF. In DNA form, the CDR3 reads TGTGCCAGCAGCTTGAGCGGGACAGACTATGGCTACACCTTC.

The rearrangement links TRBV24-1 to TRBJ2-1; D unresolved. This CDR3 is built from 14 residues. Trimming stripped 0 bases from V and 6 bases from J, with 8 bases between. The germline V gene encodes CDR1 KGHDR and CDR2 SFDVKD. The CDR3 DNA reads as TGTGCCACCAGTGATTTGGGGGTATTCAATGAGCAGTTCTTC. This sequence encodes CATSDLGVFNEQFF.

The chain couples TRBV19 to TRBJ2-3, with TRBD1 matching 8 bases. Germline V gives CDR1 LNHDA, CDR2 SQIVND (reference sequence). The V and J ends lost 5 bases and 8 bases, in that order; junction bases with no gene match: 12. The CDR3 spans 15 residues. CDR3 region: CASSVLDRASGTQYF. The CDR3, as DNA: TGTGCCAGTAGTGTCTTGGACAGGGCCAGTGGTACGCAGTATTTT.